The clone carrying this TCR beta chain was detected only once. Its target is unknown. Sequenced by immunoSEQ multiplex PCR; TCRdb stores in-frame clones only, minus some. The table includes tens of thousands of clones, roughly nine tenths detected once. These data belong to a study of OX40 agonist ivuxolimab in advanced cancers. Study observations and caveats: There was clonal expansion of CD4+ and CD8+ blood T cells by week 6 at 0.1 to 3.0 mg/kg.

The CDR3 runs to 14 residues. With V trimmed by 5 bases and J by 4 bases, 4 bases remained unmatched. Germline V gene data show CDR1 as SGHRS and CDR2 as YFSETQ. This chain links TRBV5-1 with TRBJ1-5, with 9 bases identical to TRBD1. The sequence was obtained from an adult with an advanced solid tumor such as melanoma, head and neck, liver or kidney cancer. The specimen was CD4+ or CD8+ T cells sorted from blood, collected in a trial of the OX40 agonist ivuxolimab. This CDR3 reads CASRRTGENQPQHF. The CDR3 DNA follows: TGCGCCAGCAGGCGGACAGGGGAAAATCAGCCCCAGCATTTT.